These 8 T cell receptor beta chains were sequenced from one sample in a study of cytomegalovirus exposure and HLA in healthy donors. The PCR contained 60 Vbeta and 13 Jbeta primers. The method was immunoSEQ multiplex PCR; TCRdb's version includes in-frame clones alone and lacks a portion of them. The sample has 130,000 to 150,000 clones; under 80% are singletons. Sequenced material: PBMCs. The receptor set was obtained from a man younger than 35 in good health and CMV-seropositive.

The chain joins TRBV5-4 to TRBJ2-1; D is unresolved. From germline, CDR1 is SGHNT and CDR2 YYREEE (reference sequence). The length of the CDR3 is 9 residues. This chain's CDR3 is CAFTGEQFF. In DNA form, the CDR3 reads TGTGCTTTTACGGGTGAGCAGTTCTTC.

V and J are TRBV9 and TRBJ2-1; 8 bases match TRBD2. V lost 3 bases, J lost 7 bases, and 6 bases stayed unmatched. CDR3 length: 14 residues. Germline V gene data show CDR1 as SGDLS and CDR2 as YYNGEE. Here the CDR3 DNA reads TGTGCCAGCAGCGGGACTAGCACAGGGAATGAGCAGTTCTTC. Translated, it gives CASSGTSTGNEQFF. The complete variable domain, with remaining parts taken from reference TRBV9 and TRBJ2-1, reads DSGVTQTPKHLITATGQRVTLRCSPRSGDLSVYWYQQSLDQGLQFLIQYYNGEERAKGNILERFSAQQFPDLHSELNLSSLELGDSALYFCASSGTSTGNEQFFGPGTRLTVL.

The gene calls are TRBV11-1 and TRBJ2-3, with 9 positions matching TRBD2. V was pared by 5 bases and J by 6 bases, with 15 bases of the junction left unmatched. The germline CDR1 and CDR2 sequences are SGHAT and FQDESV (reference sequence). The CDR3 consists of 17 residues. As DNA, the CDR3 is TGTGCCAGCAGCCCAGGGTTCTCGCGGGAGGGCCAGGATACGCAGTATTTT. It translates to CASSPGFSREGQDTQYF.

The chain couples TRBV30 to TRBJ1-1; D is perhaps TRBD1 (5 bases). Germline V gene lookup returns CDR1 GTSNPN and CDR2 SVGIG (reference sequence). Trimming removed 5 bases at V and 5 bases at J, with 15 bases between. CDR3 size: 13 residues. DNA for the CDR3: TGTGCCTGGGGGGCTCGACCGGTAACTGAAGCTTTCTTT. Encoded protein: CAWGARPVTEAFF. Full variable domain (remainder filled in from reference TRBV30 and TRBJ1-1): SQTIHQWPATLVQPVGSPLSLECTVEGTSNPNLYWYRQAAGRGLQLLFYSVGIGQISSEVPQNLSASRPQDRQFILSSKKLLLSDSGFYLCAWGARPVTEAFFGQGTRLTVV.

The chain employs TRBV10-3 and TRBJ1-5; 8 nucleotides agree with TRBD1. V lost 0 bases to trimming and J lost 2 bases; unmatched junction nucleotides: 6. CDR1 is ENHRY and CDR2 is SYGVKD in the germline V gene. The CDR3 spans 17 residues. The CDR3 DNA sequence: TGTGCCATCAGTGAGTCGAGACAGGGGCATGGCAATCAGCCCCAGCATTTT. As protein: CAISESRQGHGNQPQHF.

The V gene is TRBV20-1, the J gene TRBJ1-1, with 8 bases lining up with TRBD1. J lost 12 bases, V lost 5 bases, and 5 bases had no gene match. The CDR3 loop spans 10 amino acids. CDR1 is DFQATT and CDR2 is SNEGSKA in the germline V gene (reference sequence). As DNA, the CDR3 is TGCAGTGCTCAGGGGGCTGGATCTTTCTTT. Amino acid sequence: CSAQGAGSFF.

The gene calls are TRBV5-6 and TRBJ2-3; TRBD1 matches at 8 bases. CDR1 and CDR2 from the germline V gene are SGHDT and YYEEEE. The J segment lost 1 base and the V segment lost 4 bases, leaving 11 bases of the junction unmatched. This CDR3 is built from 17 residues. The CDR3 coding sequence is TGTGCCAGCAGCCCACCCCGGGCAGGGGGCGGCACAGATACGCAGTATTTT. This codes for CASSPPRAGGGTDTQYF.

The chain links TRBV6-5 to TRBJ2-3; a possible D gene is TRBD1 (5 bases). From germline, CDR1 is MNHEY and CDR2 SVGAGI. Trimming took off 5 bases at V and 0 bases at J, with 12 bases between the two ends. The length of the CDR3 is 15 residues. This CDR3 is CASSTRTTSTDTQYF. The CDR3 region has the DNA TGTGCCAGCAGTACGCGGACAACTAGCACAGATACGCAGTATTTT.